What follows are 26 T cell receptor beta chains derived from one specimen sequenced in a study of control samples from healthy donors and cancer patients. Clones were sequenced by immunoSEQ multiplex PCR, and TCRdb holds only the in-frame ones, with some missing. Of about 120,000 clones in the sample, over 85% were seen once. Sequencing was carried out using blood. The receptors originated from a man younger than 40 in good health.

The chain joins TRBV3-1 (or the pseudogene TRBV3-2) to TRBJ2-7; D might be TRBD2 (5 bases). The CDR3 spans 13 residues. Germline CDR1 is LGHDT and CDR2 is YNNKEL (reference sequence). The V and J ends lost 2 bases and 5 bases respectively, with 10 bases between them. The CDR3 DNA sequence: TGTGCCAGCAGCCAACGGGCGGGCCACGAGCAGTACTTC. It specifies CASSQRAGHEQYF.

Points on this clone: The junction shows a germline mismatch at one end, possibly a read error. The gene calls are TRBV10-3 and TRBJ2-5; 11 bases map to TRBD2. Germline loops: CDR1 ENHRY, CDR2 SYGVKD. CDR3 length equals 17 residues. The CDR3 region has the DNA TGTGCCATCAGTGAGTCGAAAGTAGCGGGGGGGCAAGGGACCCAGTACTTC. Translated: CAISESKVAGGQGTQYF.

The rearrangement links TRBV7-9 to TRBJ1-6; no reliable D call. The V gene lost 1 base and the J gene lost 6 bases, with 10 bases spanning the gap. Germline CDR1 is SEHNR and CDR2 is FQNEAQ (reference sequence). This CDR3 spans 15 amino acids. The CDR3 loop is CASSLERLGNSPLHF. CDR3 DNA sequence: TGTGCCAGCAGCTTAGAGAGGTTGGGTAATTCACCCCTCCACTTT.

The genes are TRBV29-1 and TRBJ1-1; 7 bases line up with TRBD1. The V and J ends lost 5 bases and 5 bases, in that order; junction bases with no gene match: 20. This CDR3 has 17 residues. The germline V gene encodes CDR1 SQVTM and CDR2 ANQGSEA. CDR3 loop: CSVRSSYGVGGGTEAFF. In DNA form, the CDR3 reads TGCAGCGTTCGGTCAAGTTATGGGGTAGGGGGCGGGACTGAAGCTTTCTTT.

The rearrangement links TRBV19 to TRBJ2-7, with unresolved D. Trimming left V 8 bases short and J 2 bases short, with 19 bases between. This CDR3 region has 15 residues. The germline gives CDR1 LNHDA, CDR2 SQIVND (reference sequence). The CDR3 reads CASPPAGRLPYEQYF. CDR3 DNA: TGTGCCAGTCCCCCGGCTGGCCGGCTACCCTACGAGCAGTACTTC.

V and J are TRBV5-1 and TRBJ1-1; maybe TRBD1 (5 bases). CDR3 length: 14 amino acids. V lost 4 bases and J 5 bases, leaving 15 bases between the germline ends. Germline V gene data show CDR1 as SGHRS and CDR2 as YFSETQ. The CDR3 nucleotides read TGCGCCAGCAGCATCGGGACGGAAGGGACTGAAGCTTTCTTT. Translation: CASSIGTEGTEAFF.

The CDR3, as DNA: TGTGCCTCGGAACGGATGAACACTGAAGCTTTCTTT. This sequence encodes CASERMNTEAFF. The genes are TRBV30 and TRBJ1-1; D is unclear. The germline CDR1 and CDR2 sequences are GTSNPN and SVGIG (reference sequence). The CDR3 has 12 residues. V was clipped by 7 bases and J by 0 bases, with 9 bases between them. The full variable domain, with the rest looked up from reference TRBV30 and TRBJ1-1, is SQTIHQWPATLVQPVGSPLSLECTVEGTSNPNLYWYRQAAGRGLQLLFYSVGIGQISSEVPQNLSASRPQDRQFILSSKKLLLSDSGFYLCASERMNTEAFFGQGTRLTVV.

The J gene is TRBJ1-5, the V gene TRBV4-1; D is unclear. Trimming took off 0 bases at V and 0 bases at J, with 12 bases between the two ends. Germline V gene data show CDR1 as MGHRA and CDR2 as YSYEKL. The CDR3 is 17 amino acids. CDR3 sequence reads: CASSQESHLGSNQPQHF. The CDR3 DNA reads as TGCGCCAGCAGCCAAGAGTCCCACCTAGGTAGCAATCAGCCCCAGCATTTT.

CDR3 region: CASSFSFGAYGYTF. CDR3 nucleotide sequence: TGTGCCAGCAGTTTTAGTTTTGGGGCCTATGGCTACACCTTC. This chain joins TRBV27 and TRBJ1-2, with D perhaps TRBD1 (5 bases). This CDR3 is built from 14 residues. Germline-derived CDR1 and CDR2 are MNHEY and SMNVEV (reference sequence). Trimming removed 3 bases at V and 4 bases at J, with 12 bases between.

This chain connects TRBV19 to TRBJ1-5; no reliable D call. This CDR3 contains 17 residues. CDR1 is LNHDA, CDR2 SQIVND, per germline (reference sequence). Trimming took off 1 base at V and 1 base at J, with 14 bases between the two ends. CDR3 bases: TGTGCCAGTAGTATAGTCCCCGGGCAGGCCAGCAATCAGCCCCAGCATTTT. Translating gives CASSIVPGQASNQPQHF.

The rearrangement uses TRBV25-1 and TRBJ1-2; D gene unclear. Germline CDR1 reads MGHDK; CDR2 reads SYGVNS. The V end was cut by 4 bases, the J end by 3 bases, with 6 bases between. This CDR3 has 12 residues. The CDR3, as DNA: TGTGCCAGCAGTGGCGGGTACTATGGCTACACCTTC. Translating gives CASSGGYYGYTF.

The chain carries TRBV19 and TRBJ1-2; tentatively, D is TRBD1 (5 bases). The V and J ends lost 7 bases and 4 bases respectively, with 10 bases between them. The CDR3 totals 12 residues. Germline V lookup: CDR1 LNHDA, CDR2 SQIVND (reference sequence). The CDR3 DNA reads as TGTGCCAGTAACAACGGGGGCTATGGCTACACCTTC. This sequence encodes CASNNGGYGYTF. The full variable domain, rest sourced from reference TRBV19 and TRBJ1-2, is DGGITQSPKYLFRKEGQNVTLSCEQNLNHDAMYWYRQDPGQGLRLIYYSQIVNDFQKGDIAEGYSVSREKKESFPLTVTSAQKNPTAFYLCASNNGGYGYTFGSGTRLTVV.

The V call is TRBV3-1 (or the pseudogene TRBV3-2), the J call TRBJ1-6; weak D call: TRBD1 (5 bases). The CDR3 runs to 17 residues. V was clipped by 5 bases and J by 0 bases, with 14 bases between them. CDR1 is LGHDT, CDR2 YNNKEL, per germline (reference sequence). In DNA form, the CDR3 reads TGTGCCAGCAGCTCTCAAGGGGTGAGCTCCTATAATTCACCCCTCCACTTT. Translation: CASSSQGVSSYNSPLHF.

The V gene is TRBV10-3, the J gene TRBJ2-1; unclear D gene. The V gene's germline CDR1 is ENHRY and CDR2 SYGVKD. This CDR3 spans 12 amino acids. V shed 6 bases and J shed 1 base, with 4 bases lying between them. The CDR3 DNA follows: TGTGCCATCAGGGATTCCTACAATGAGCAGTTCTTC. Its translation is CAIRDSYNEQFF.

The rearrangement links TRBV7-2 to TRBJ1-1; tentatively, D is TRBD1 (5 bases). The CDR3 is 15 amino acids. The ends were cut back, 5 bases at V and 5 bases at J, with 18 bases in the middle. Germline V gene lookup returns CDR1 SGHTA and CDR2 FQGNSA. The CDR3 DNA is TGTGCCAGCAGCCCCGGGACCGCAGGAGAGACTGAAGCTTTCTTT. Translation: CASSPGTAGETEAFF.

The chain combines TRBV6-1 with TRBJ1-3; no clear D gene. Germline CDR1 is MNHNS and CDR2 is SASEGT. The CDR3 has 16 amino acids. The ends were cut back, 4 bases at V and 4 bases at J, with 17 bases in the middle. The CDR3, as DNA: TGTGCCAGCAGTGGCCGAGGAAGGCGTCCCGGAAACACCATATATTTT. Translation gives CASSGRGRRPGNTIYF.

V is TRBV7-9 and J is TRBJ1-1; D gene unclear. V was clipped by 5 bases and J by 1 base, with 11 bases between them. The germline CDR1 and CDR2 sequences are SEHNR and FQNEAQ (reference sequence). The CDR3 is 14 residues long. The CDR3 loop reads CASSPIDTNTEAFF. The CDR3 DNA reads TGTGCCAGCAGCCCTATCGACACGAACACTGAAGCTTTCTTT.

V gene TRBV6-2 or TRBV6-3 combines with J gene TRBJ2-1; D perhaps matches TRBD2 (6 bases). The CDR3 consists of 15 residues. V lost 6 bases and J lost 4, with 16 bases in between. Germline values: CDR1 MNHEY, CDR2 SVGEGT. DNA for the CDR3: TGTGCCAGCAGCCCCGGGCCCGGAGGGTACAATGAGCAGTTCTTC. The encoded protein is CASSPGPGGYNEQFF.

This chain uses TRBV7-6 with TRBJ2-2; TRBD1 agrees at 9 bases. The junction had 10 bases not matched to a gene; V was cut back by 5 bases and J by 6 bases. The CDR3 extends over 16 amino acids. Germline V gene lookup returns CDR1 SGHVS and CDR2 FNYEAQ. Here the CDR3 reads CASSRGDRERAGELFF. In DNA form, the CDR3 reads TGTGCCAGCAGCCGTGGGGACAGGGAGAGAGCCGGGGAGCTGTTTTTT.

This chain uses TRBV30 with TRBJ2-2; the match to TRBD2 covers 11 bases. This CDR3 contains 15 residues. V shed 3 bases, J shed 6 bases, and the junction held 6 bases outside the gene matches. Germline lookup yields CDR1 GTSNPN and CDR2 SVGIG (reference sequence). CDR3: CAWRGLAGRSGELFF. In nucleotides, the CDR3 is TGTGCCTGGAGAGGACTAGCGGGTAGATCCGGGGAGCTGTTTTTT.

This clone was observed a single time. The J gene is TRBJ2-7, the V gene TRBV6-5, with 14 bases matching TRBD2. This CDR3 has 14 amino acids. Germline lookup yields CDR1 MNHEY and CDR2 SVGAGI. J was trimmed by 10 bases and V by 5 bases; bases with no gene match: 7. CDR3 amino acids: CASSRGLAGGGQYF. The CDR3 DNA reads TGTGCCAGCAGTCGAGGACTAGCGGGAGGAGGACAGTACTTC.

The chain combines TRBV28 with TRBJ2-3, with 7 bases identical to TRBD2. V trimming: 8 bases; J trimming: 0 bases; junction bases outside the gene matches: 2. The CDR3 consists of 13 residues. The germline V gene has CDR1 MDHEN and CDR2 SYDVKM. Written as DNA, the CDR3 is TGTGCCAGCGGGGGGGGAAGCACAGATACGCAGTATTTT. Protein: CASGGGSTDTQYF.

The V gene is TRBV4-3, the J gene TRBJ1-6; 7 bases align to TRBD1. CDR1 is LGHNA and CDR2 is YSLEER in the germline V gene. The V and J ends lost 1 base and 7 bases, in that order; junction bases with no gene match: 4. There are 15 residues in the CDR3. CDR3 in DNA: TGCGCCAGCAGCCAAGCAGGGGGTAGAAATTCACCCCTCCACTTT. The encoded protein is CASSQAGGRNSPLHF.

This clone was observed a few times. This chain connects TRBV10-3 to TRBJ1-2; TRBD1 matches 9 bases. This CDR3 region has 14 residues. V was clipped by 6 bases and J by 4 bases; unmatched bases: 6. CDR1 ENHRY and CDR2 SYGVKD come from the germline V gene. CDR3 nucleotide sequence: TGTGCCATCAGGGGGACAGGGAGCCTCTATGGCTACACCTTC. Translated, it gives CAIRGTGSLYGYTF.

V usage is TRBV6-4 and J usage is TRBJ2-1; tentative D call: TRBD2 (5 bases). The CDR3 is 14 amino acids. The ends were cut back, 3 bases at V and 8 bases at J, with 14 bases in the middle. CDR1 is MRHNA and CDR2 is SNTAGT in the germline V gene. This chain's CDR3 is CASSEGEAGHEQFF. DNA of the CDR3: TGTGCCAGCAGTGAGGGAGAGGCAGGCCATGAGCAGTTCTTC.

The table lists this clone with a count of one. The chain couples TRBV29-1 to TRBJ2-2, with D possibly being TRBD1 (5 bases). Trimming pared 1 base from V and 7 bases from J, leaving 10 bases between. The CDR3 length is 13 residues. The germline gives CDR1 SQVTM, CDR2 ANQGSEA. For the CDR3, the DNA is TGCAGCGTTGAAGGCCCTCAGGGCGGGGAGCTGTTTTTT. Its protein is CSVEGPQGGELFF.